The next 32 T cell receptor beta chains were all read from a single sample in a study of T-cell reconstitution after alpha-beta-depleted transplantation in children. Preparing the TCRbeta library involved the use of unique molecular identifiers. TCRdb recomputed calls from the PCR reads with MiXCR, one row per CDR3 protein. The sample has 610,000 or so distinct CDR3 sequences; approximately 30% are singletons. The sequenced sample was PBMCs, obtained before TCRalphabeta/CD19-depleted stem cell transplant. Receptors were obtained from a boy under three years old with Wiskott-Aldrich syndrome, due to receive a stem cell transplant.

This chain connects TRBV9 to TRBJ2-5, with 12 bases matching TRBD2. Germline lookup yields CDR1 SGDLS and CDR2 YYNGEE. The CDR3 has 16 amino acids. Trimming removed 3 bases from V and 4 bases from J; junction bases left unmatched: 7. The CDR3 region is CASSASSGRARETQYF. CDR3 sequence (DNA): TGTGCCAGCAGCGCCTCTAGCGGGAGGGCCCGAGAGACCCAGTACTTC. Looking up the rest from reference TRBV9 and TRBJ2-5 gives the full variable domain: DSGVTQTPKHLITATGQRVTLRCSPRSGDLSVYWYQQSLDQGLQFLIQYYNGEERAKGNILERFSAQQFPDLHSELNLSSLELGDSALYFCASSASSGRARETQYFGPGTRLLVL.

The V and J genes are TRBV20-1 and TRBJ1-5; D remains ambiguous. Trimming cost V 5 bases and J 0 bases, with 11 bases left between them. CDR1 and CDR2 from the germline V gene are DFQATT and SNEGSKA (reference sequence). The CDR3 runs 14 residues. CDR3 in DNA: TGCAGTGCTCGCGGGAAATCTAGCAATCAGCCCCAGCATTTT. Protein: CSARGKSSNQPQHF.

This clonotype was counted a few times. The chain is built from TRBV28 and TRBJ1-6; D is ambiguous. This CDR3 is built from 16 residues. Germline CDR1 reads MDHEN; CDR2 reads SYDVKM. The V gene lost 6 bases and the J gene lost 6 bases, with 18 bases spanning the gap. DNA for the CDR3: TGTGCCAGCAGCGCCAATGACGGTGGCCCTAATTCACCCCTCCACTTT. This encodes CASSANDGGPNSPLHF. The whole variable domain, remainder taken from reference TRBV28 and TRBJ1-6, is DVKVTQSSRYLVKRTGEKVFLECVQDMDHENMFWYRQDPGLGLRLIYFSYDVKMKEKGDIPEGYSVSREKKERFSLILESASTNQTSMYLCASSANDGGPNSPLHFGNGTRLTVT.

The chain links TRBV20-1 to TRBJ2-5, with 11 nucleotides matching TRBD2. The germline V gene has CDR1 DFQATT and CDR2 SNEGSKA (reference sequence). Unmatched junction bases numbered 9, after V lost 4 bases and J lost 5 bases. CDR3 length: 15 amino acids. The CDR3 loop is CSATALAGGGETQYF. In nucleotides, the CDR3 is TGCAGTGCTACGGCGCTAGCGGGAGGTGGGGAGACCCAGTACTTC.

The chain couples TRBV4-1 to TRBJ2-4; no definite D call. The CDR3 length is 15 residues. Trimming left V 3 bases short and J 6 bases short, with 15 bases between. The germline CDR1 and CDR2 sequences are MGHRA and YSYEKL. The chain's CDR3 is CASSQPRADLNIQYF. CDR3 in DNA: TGCGCCAGCAGCCAGCCCAGAGCAGACTTAAACATTCAGTACTTC.

As DNA, the CDR3 is TGCGCCAGCAGCTTGATGGGCCCCGGGGAGCTGTTTTTT. Its translation is CASSLMGPGELFF. This sequence joins TRBV5-1 and TRBJ2-2; D remains ambiguous. CDR1 and CDR2 (germline): SGHRS, YFSETQ. The V and J ends lost 1 base and 6 bases respectively, with 7 bases between them. This CDR3 comprises 13 residues. Full variable domain (remainder filled in from reference TRBV5-1 and TRBJ2-2): KAGVTQTPRYLIKTRGQQVTLSCSPISGHRSVSWYQQTPGQGLQFLFEYFSETQRNKGNFPGRFSGRQFSNSRSEMNVSTLELGDSALYLCASSLMGPGELFFGEGSRLTVL.

This chain links TRBV5-1 with TRBJ2-5; D is perhaps TRBD1 or TRBD2 (5 bases each). Deletions cut 7 bases from V and 4 bases from J, with 20 bases between. Germline V gene sequence: CDR1 SGHRS, CDR2 YFSETQ. This CDR3 has 15 amino acids. The CDR3 DNA reads TGCGCCAGCTCGTGGTTGCAGGGAGATGGAGAGACCCAGTACTTC. Translating it yields CASSWLQGDGETQYF. The full variable domain, completed using reference TRBV5-1 and TRBJ2-5, is KAGVTQTPRYLIKTRGQQVTLSCSPISGHRSVSWYQQTPGQGLQFLFEYFSETQRNKGNFPGRFSGRQFSNSRSEMNVSTLELGDSALYLCASSWLQGDGETQYFGPGTRLLVL.

This clonotype turned up a few times. This chain links TRBV12-3 or TRBV12-4 with TRBJ2-2, with D perhaps given as TRBD1 or TRBD2 (5 bases each). This CDR3 is 16 amino acids long. The germline V and J ends were trimmed by 3 bases and 2 bases, with 13 bases remaining between them. As DNA, the CDR3 is TGTGCCAGCAGTTTCGGGGCCCAAACAAACACCGGGGAGCTGTTTTTT. Residues: CASSFGAQTNTGELFF.

This chain uses TRBV5-1 with TRBJ2-1, with D maybe TRBD2 (6 bases). CDR1 and CDR2 (germline): SGHRS, YFSETQ. The CDR3 consists of 15 residues. V gave up 4 bases and J gave up 4 bases, with 15 bases separating them. The DNA for the CDR3 is TGCGCCAGCAGCGGTGCTGGCGGGACTTACAATGAGCAGTTCTTC. Protein product: CASSGAGGTYNEQFF.

This clonotype was counted a few times. V usage is TRBV25-1 and J usage is TRBJ2-1; 11 bases align to TRBD2. Germline loops: CDR1 MGHDK, CDR2 SYGVNS. There are 15 residues in the CDR3. Trimming took 8 bases from V and 2 from J; bases not matched to a gene: 5. CDR3 DNA: TGTGCCAGCTCTACTAGCGGGAGAGCCTACAATGAGCAGTTCTTC. Translation: CASSTSGRAYNEQFF.

The chain links TRBV20-1 to TRBJ2-1; D remains unclear. This CDR3 is 15 amino acids long. Trimming removed 6 bases at V and 0 bases at J, with 15 bases between. Germline V gives CDR1 DFQATT, CDR2 SNEGSKA (reference sequence). The CDR3 reads CSALNGLSSYNEQFF. For the CDR3, the DNA is TGCAGTGCCCTAAATGGGCTGAGCTCCTACAATGAGCAGTTCTTC.

The chain carries TRBV10-3 and TRBJ2-1; 12 bases line up with TRBD2. The germline gives CDR1 ENHRY, CDR2 SYGVKD. This CDR3 has 13 residues. V shed 6 bases, J shed 9 bases, and the junction held 3 bases outside the gene matches. As DNA, the CDR3 is TGTGCCATCAGGCAGACTAGCGGGGGTGAGCAGTTCTTC. This encodes CAIRQTSGGEQFF.

This clonotype was counted a few times. This chain connects TRBV20-1 to TRBJ2-3; 7 bases are a match to TRBD2. The V segment lost 3 bases and the J segment 2 bases; nucleotides outside the gene matches: 8. The CDR3 is 15 residues long. Germline lookup yields CDR1 DFQATT and CDR2 SNEGSKA (reference sequence). CDR3 in DNA: TGCAGTGCTAGCAATGGGCTAGCGGCCACAGATACGCAGTATTTT. It codes for CSASNGLAATDTQYF.

The rearrangement uses TRBV15 and TRBJ2-7, with D perhaps matching TRBD1 (6 bases). CDR3 length: 13 amino acids. CDR1 is LNHNV, CDR2 YYDKDF, per germline (reference sequence). V lost 5 bases and J lost 3, with 11 bases in between. CDR3 nucleotides: TGTGCCACCAGCGGGGGACATTTCTACGAGCAGTACTTC. Protein: CATSGGHFYEQYF. Full variable domain (outside the CDR3, taken from reference TRBV15 and TRBJ2-7): DAMVIQNPRYQVTQFGKPVTLSCSQTLNHNVMYWYQQKSSQAPKLLFHYYDKDFNNEADTPDNFQSRRPNTSFCFLDIRSPGLGDTAMYLCATSGGHFYEQYFGPGTRLTVT.

This clonotype was counted only a few times. The chain has TRBV5-1 and TRBJ2-1; 13 bases match TRBD2. Germline V gene sequence: CDR1 SGHRS, CDR2 YFSETQ. CDR3 length: 16 amino acids. V dropped 4 bases and J dropped 4; count of bases not matched to a gene: 5. CDR3 protein: CASSPGLAGPYNEQFF. The DNA of the CDR3 is TGCGCCAGCAGCCCGGGACTAGCGGGACCTTACAATGAGCAGTTCTTC.

The CDR3 sequence: CASSFGPDSQETQYF. CDR3 nucleotides: TGTGCCAGCAGTTTCGGACCGGACAGCCAAGAGACCCAGTACTTC. The chain joins TRBV12-3 or TRBV12-4 to TRBJ2-5; a possible D gene is TRBD1 (6 bases). V was pared by 3 bases and J by 1 base, with 12 bases between. The CDR3 is 15 amino acids.

This clonotype was seen a few times. This rearrangement joins TRBV28 to TRBJ2-1; a possible D gene is TRBD1 (6 bases). The germline gives CDR1 MDHEN, CDR2 SYDVKM. Trimming took 3 bases from V and 6 from J, leaving 12 bases between them. The CDR3 length is 14 residues. CDR3 amino acids: CASSFLSRGNEQFF. The CDR3 DNA follows: TGTGCCAGCAGTTTCTTGAGCAGGGGCAATGAGCAGTTCTTC.

This clonotype showed up just a few times. This chain links TRBV7-3 with TRBJ1-2; maybe TRBD1 (5 bases). Germline V lookup: CDR1 SGHTA, CDR2 FQGTGA. Trimming shortened V by 1 base and J by 7 bases, and 13 bases separated the two germline ends. CDR3 length: 14 amino acids. CDR3 sequence: CASSLIPGVGGYTF. The CDR3 nucleotides read TGTGCCAGCAGCTTAATTCCGGGGGTCGGTGGCTACACCTTC.

The J gene is TRBJ2-3, the V gene TRBV6-6; D remains ambiguous. Germline assignment: CDR1 MNHNY and CDR2 SVGAGI (reference sequence). V was pared by 0 bases and J by 14 bases, with 9 bases between. This CDR3 is built from 11 residues. CDR3: CASSYSTHLYF. The CDR3 DNA reads as TGTGCCAGCAGTTACTCAACTCACCTGTATTTT.

V gene TRBV5-1 combines with J gene TRBJ2-1, with TRBD2 identical over 11 bases. The CDR3 spans 17 residues. Germline values: CDR1 SGHRS, CDR2 YFSETQ. J was trimmed by 6 bases and V by 3 bases; bases with no gene match: 11. The CDR3 sequence: CASSSLAGVHLSNEQFF. CDR3 coding DNA: TGCGCCAGCAGCTCACTAGCGGGAGTCCACCTGAGCAATGAGCAGTTCTTC.

The chain combines TRBV10-3 with TRBJ2-2; D may be TRBD1 (6 bases). The CDR3 covers 15 residues. Deletions cut 3 bases from V and 1 base from J, with 9 bases between. CDR1 is ENHRY and CDR2 is SYGVKD in the germline V gene. The CDR3 sequence: CAISDLQGNTGELFF. The CDR3 DNA reads as TGTGCCATCAGTGACTTACAGGGGAACACCGGGGAGCTGTTTTTT.

The J gene is TRBJ2-7, the V gene TRBV29-1; possibly TRBD2 for D (5 bases). The CDR3 has 13 residues. CDR1 SQVTM and CDR2 ANQGSEA come from the germline V gene. V lost 4 bases and J 2 bases, leaving 12 bases between the germline ends. The CDR3 here is CSVGLAATYEQYF. In DNA form, the CDR3 reads TGCAGCGTTGGCCTAGCCGCAACCTACGAGCAGTACTTC.

The chain is built from TRBV2 and TRBJ1-1; D is undetermined. Trimming removed 7 bases from V and 0 bases from J, with 12 bases in between. CDR1 and CDR2 (germline): SNHLY, FYNNEI. The CDR3 contains 14 residues. Here the CDR3 DNA reads TGTGCCAGCAAAAGGGAACGCATGAACACTGAAGCTTTCTTT. Its translation is CASKRERMNTEAFF.

The V and J genes are TRBV5-1 and TRBJ2-2, with D possibly matching TRBD1 (6 bases). Per germline, CDR1 SGHRS and CDR2 YFSETQ. Trimming took off 7 bases at V and 0 bases at J, with 13 bases between the two ends. This CDR3 has 15 residues. CDR3 sequence: CASAPTGPNTGELFF. CDR3 DNA sequence: TGCGCCAGCGCCCCGACAGGACCGAACACCGGGGAGCTGTTTTTT.

This clonotype came up a few times. The gene calls are TRBV5-1 and TRBJ2-3; D remains ambiguous. CDR1 and CDR2 from the germline V gene are SGHRS and YFSETQ. This CDR3 comprises 15 residues. Trimming removed 2 bases from V and 0 bases from J, with 10 bases in between. The CDR3 DNA follows: TGCGCCAGCAGCTTTCAGGACCCCAGCACAGATACGCAGTATTTT. Translation gives CASSFQDPSTDTQYF. Looking up the rest from reference TRBV5-1 and TRBJ2-3 gives the full variable domain: KAGVTQTPRYLIKTRGQQVTLSCSPISGHRSVSWYQQTPGQGLQFLFEYFSETQRNKGNFPGRFSGRQFSNSRSEMNVSTLELGDSALYLCASSFQDPSTDTQYFGPGTRLTVL.

The chain links TRBV7-2 to TRBJ2-5; TRBD1 matches 8 bases. The junction had 3 bases not matched to a gene; V was cut back by 2 bases and J by 7 bases. The V gene's germline CDR1 is SGHTA and CDR2 FQGNSA. The CDR3 sequence is 13 residues long. The CDR3 nucleotides are TGTGCCAGCAGCTTACAGGGGGCTGGGACCCAGTACTTC. This codes for CASSLQGAGTQYF.

This clonotype was picked up a small number of times. V is TRBV5-1 and J is TRBJ1-2; possible D gene TRBD1, 6 bases. This CDR3 spans 15 amino acids. Per the germline V gene, CDR1 is SGHRS and CDR2 is YFSETQ. Trimming shortened V by 3 bases and J by 4 bases, and 16 bases separated the two germline ends. CDR3 in DNA: TGCGCCAGCAGCTCCGGGACACCTAGTAGCTATGGCTACACCTTC. As protein: CASSSGTPSSYGYTF. Filled out from reference TRBV5-1 and TRBJ1-2, the complete variable domain reads KAGVTQTPRYLIKTRGQQVTLSCSPISGHRSVSWYQQTPGQGLQFLFEYFSETQRNKGNFPGRFSGRQFSNSRSEMNVSTLELGDSALYLCASSSGTPSSYGYTFGSGTRLTVV.

This clonotype was detected a few times. The rearrangement joins TRBV11-2 to TRBJ1-5; 11 nucleotides agree with TRBD1. CDR1 and CDR2 (germline): SGHAT, FQNNGV. Trimming cost V 5 bases and J 5 bases; bases outside gene matches: 8. The CDR3 has 16 residues. Here the CDR3 reads CASSGTGGGRDQPQHF. CDR3 sequence (DNA): TGTGCCAGCAGCGGGACAGGGGGAGGTCGGGATCAGCCCCAGCATTTT.

The chain uses TRBV7-9 and TRBJ2-7; D is undetermined. The V end lost 0 bases, the J end lost 3 bases, and 6 bases lay between the germline ends. This CDR3 has 13 amino acids. CDR1 and CDR2 (germline): SEHNR, FQNEAQ (reference sequence). The CDR3: CASSLALGYEQYF. CDR3 in DNA: TGTGCCAGCAGCTTAGCGCTGGGCTACGAGCAGTACTTC.

There are a few counts of this clonotype. The chain employs TRBV3-1 and TRBJ2-2; D is unresolved. The CDR3 loop spans 14 amino acids. V lost 0 bases and J 4 bases, leaving 6 bases between the germline ends. Germline CDR1 and CDR2: LGHDT and YNNKEL (reference sequence). DNA for the CDR3: TGTGCCAGCAGCCAAGATCCTGGCACCGGGGAGCTGTTTTTT. It yields the protein CASSQDPGTGELFF.

V and J are TRBV12-3 or TRBV12-4 and TRBJ2-2; D is perhaps TRBD1 (5 bases). The V end lost 3 bases, the J end lost 9 bases, and 11 bases lay between the germline ends. The CDR3 is made up of 13 amino acids. CDR3 sequence: CASSFRALRELFF. DNA of the CDR3: TGTGCCAGCAGTTTCAGGGCGCTGCGGGAGCTGTTTTTT.

The chain uses TRBV5-6 and TRBJ2-7; no definite D call. This CDR3 is built from 13 residues. Per germline, CDR1 SGHDT and CDR2 YYEEEE. Between the trimmed V and J ends, which lost 3 bases and 0 bases, there was a span of 7 bases. CDR3 loop: CASSYQDSYEQYF. CDR3 DNA sequence: TGTGCCAGCAGCTATCAGGACTCCTACGAGCAGTACTTC.